The next 16 T cell receptor beta chains were all read from a single sample in a study of control samples from healthy donors and cancer patients. Profiled with immunoSEQ multiplex PCR; TCRdb holds only in-frame clones, not every one. In the table there are tens of thousands of clones, 75% to 90% of which are singletons. Specimen: blood. The receptor source for this set is a man in his 70s in good health.

This chain joins TRBV10-3 and TRBJ1-1; 8 positions match TRBD1. CDR1 ENHRY and CDR2 SYGVKD come from the germline V gene. The CDR3 totals 13 residues. Germline trimming cut 8 bases from V and 4 bases from J; bases unmatched to any gene: 6. The CDR3 DNA follows: TGTGCCATCTCCAGACAGGGGAGCACTGAAGCTTTCTTT. Translation: CAISRQGSTEAFF.

This rearrangement joins TRBV18 to TRBJ1-2; TRBD1 is a possible D gene (5 bases). The germline V gene has CDR1 KGHSH and CDR2 LQKENI. The CDR3 contains 13 residues. The V end was cut by 4 bases, the J end by 8 bases, with 14 bases between. In DNA, the CDR3 is TGTGCCAGCTCACGGGTCAGCCCAGGGGGCTACACCTTC. Translated, it gives CASSRVSPGGYTF.

This chain uses TRBV3-1 (or the pseudogene TRBV3-2) with TRBJ1-3; possible D gene TRBD1, 5 bases. Germline V CDR1 and CDR2: LGHDT, YNNKEL (reference sequence). Trimming pared 5 bases from V and 7 bases from J, leaving 18 bases between. The CDR3 runs 15 residues. The CDR3 region is CASSGRRSKGNTIYF. CDR3 DNA: TGTGCCAGCAGCGGACGGAGATCGAAGGGGAACACCATATATTTT.

The chain has TRBV4-1 and TRBJ2-1, with TRBD2 identical over 8 bases. Germline V lookup: CDR1 MGHRA, CDR2 YSYEKL. V shed 0 bases and J 10 bases; nucleotides not matched to a gene: 11. The CDR3 has 16 residues. DNA of the CDR3: TGCGCCAGCAGCCAAGAGGCCGGGGCGGGGGGCCCCGAGCAGTTCTTC. Protein sequence: CASSQEAGAGGPEQFF.

The V and J genes are TRBV6-5 and TRBJ1-3; D remains ambiguous. V lost 2 bases and J lost 0, with 11 bases in between. This CDR3 comprises 16 residues. From germline, CDR1 is MNHEY and CDR2 SVGAGI. For the CDR3, the DNA is TGTGCCAGCAGTTACCAACAGCCGAACTCTGGAAACACCATATATTTT. This gives the protein CASSYQQPNSGNTIYF.

V gene TRBV29-1 combines with J gene TRBJ2-3, with D hard to call. This CDR3 is 12 amino acids long. CDR1 and CDR2 (germline): SQVTM, ANQGSEA. Between the trimmed V and J ends, which lost 1 base and 0 bases, there was a span of 2 bases. CDR3 nucleotide sequence: TGCAGCGTTGAAGGCAGCACAGATACGCAGTATTTT. Translated: CSVEGSTDTQYF.

V usage is TRBV5-3 and J usage is TRBJ2-7; 7 positions match TRBD1. TRBV5-3 is marked as an open reading frame, function uncertain. The length of the CDR3 is 15 residues. V was pared by 3 bases and J by 3 bases, with 9 bases of the junction left unmatched. CDR3: CARSCHGTAVYEQYF. DNA of the CDR3: TGTGCCAGAAGCTGCCACGGGACAGCAGTCTACGAGCAGTACTTC.

The J gene is TRBJ2-5, the V gene TRBV2; no definite D call. V shed 5 bases and J shed 0 bases, with 13 bases lying between them. The V gene's germline CDR1 is SNHLY and CDR2 FYNNEI. The CDR3 has 15 residues. The CDR3 spells CASSPPTEYQETQYF. The CDR3 nucleotides are TGTGCCAGCAGTCCGCCCACCGAGTACCAAGAGACCCAGTACTTC.

In this sample, this clone turned up a few times. The chain couples TRBV9 to TRBJ2-1; D is unclear. The CDR3 has 13 residues. V was pared by 5 bases and J by 4 bases, with 10 bases between. Germline CDR1 reads SGDLS; CDR2 reads YYNGEE. The CDR3 DNA sequence: TGTGCCAGCAGGGAACCGCCGTACAATGAGCAGTTCTTC. It codes for CASREPPYNEQFF.

The rearrangement joins TRBV10-3 to TRBJ1-1; possible D gene TRBD1, 5 bases. Germline CDR1 is ENHRY and CDR2 is SYGVKD. Deletions cut 4 bases from V and 2 bases from J, with 8 bases between. The CDR3 is 13 residues long. The DNA of the CDR3 is TGTGCCATCAGTGTGTGGACAAACACTGAAGCTTTCTTT. This gives the protein CAISVWTNTEAFF.

This rearrangement joins TRBV11-2 to TRBJ1-4, with D possibly matching TRBD1 (6 bases). V dropped 4 bases and J dropped 5 bases, with 14 bases sitting between them. CDR1 and CDR2 (germline): SGHAT, FQNNGV. This CDR3 has 15 residues. For the CDR3, the DNA is TGTGCCAGCAGCTCCACAGGGTTAAGGAATGAAAAACTGTTTTTT. This gives the protein CASSSTGLRNEKLFF.

The chain is built from TRBV2 and TRBJ2-2, with D maybe TRBD2 (6 bases). V was shortened by 8 bases and J by 2 bases, with 12 bases between the two germline ends. Germline assignment: CDR1 SNHLY and CDR2 FYNNEI. The CDR3 is 14 amino acids. The CDR3 is CASRSLANTGELFF. The CDR3 nucleotides are TGTGCCAGCCGTTCACTAGCAAACACCGGGGAGCTGTTTTTT. The full variable domain, its missing parts supplied by reference TRBV2 and TRBJ2-2, is EPEVTQTPSHQVTQMGQEVILRCVPISNHLYFYWYRQILGQKVEFLVSFYNNEISEKSEIFDDQFSVERPDGSNFTLKIRSTKLEDSAMYFCASRSLANTGELFFGEGSRLTVL.

The chain is built from TRBV29-1 and TRBJ2-3; TRBD2 matches at 10 bases. Germline lookup yields CDR1 SQVTM and CDR2 ANQGSEA. The CDR3 has 16 amino acids. Trimming took 5 bases from V and 5 from J; bases not matched to a gene: 13. CDR3 sequence: CSVLTSGATGGDTQYF. In DNA form, the CDR3 reads TGCAGCGTTTTAACTAGCGGGGCCACTGGGGGAGATACGCAGTATTTT.

The genes are TRBV12-3 or TRBV12-4 and TRBJ1-1, with D possibly matching TRBD1 (5 bases). This CDR3 comprises 12 residues. Trimming shortened V by 0 bases and J by 13 bases, and 12 bases separated the two germline ends. The CDR3 here is CASSLARTLSFF. DNA of the CDR3: TGTGCCAGCAGTTTAGCGCGGACACTTAGTTTCTTT.

The gene calls are TRBV4-1 and TRBJ1-3, with D perhaps matching TRBD1 (5 bases). Germline V CDR1 and CDR2: MGHRA, YSYEKL. V was shortened by 1 base and J by 4 bases, with 11 bases between the two germline ends. The CDR3 consists of 15 residues. CDR3 DNA sequence: TGCGCCAGCAGCCAAGCGGGAGGGGTCGGAAACACCATATATTTT. Translating it yields CASSQAGGVGNTIYF.

The chain joins TRBV18 to TRBJ2-7; a weak D match, TRBD1 (6 bases). V lost 5 bases, J lost 6 bases, and 11 bases lay in between. In germline, CDR1 is KGHSH, CDR2 LQKENI. The CDR3 sequence is 12 residues long. CDR3 coding DNA: TGTGCCAGCTCATCACAGGGCGGCGAGCAGTACTTC. It encodes CASSSQGGEQYF.